The 8 T cell receptor beta chains below come from one sample, sequenced in a study of control samples from healthy donors and cancer patients. Measured with immunoSEQ multiplex PCR; TCRdb has only the in-frame clones, and not every one. The sample gives some 78,000 clones, less than 90% of which show up once; less than 8.5% is in the top ten. Sequencing input: blood. Receptor source: a woman in her fifties or sixties in good health.

This chain connects TRBV10-3 to TRBJ2-7, with D possibly TRBD1 on 6 matching bases. Germline values: CDR1 ENHRY, CDR2 SYGVKD. The CDR3 has 14 residues. Trimming removed 4 bases at V and 4 bases at J, with 14 bases between. CDR3 in DNA: TGTGCCATCAGTGCGGGCAGGGGCGGGTACGAGCAGTACTTC. This encodes CAISAGRGGYEQYF.

The chain joins TRBV12-3 or TRBV12-4 to TRBJ2-7; 7 nucleotides align to TRBD1. Trimming took 6 bases from V and 1 from J; bases not matched to a gene: 3. This CDR3 region has 13 residues. CDR3 protein: CASRLQGSYEQYF. The CDR3 nucleotides are TGTGCCAGCAGATTACAGGGGTCCTACGAGCAGTACTTC.

This sequence joins TRBV5-1 and TRBJ1-4, with unresolved D. The germline CDR1 and CDR2 sequences are SGHRS and YFSETQ. V was cut by 3 bases and J by 7 bases, with 13 bases left in between. The CDR3 spans 14 residues. The CDR3 is CASSSDGRTEKLFF. In DNA form, the CDR3 reads TGCGCCAGCAGCTCGGACGGTCGGACTGAAAAACTGTTTTTT.

CDR3 amino acids: CASSPPNPRDTQYF. CDR3 DNA sequence: TGTGCCAGCTCACCACCCAACCCGAGGGATACGCAGTATTTT. V usage is TRBV18 and J usage is TRBJ2-3; no clear D. CDR3 length: 14 amino acids. Germline-derived CDR1 and CDR2 are KGHSH and LQKENI. V was clipped by 0 bases and J by 6 bases, with 10 bases between them.

J is TRBJ2-3 and V is TRBV2; D call uncertain. Trimming pared 1 base from V and 4 bases from J, leaving 9 bases between. This CDR3 contains 14 residues. CDR1 and CDR2 (germline): SNHLY, FYNNEI. The CDR3 DNA reads TGTGCCAGCAGTGAAGTAAGGAATTCAGATACGCAGTATTTT. This codes for CASSEVRNSDTQYF.

V and J are TRBV15 and TRBJ2-3; 8 bases are a match to TRBD1. The CDR3 is made up of 16 amino acids. The germline gives CDR1 LNHNV, CDR2 YYDKDF (reference sequence). The V and J ends lost 3 bases and 0 bases, in that order; junction bases with no gene match: 5. The CDR3 region has the DNA TGTGCCACCAGCAGCGGGCAGGGGGCTAGCACAGATACGCAGTATTTT. Amino acid sequence: CATSSGQGASTDTQYF.

The chain carries TRBV7-9 and TRBJ1-2; D ambiguous. V lost 2 bases to trimming and J lost 7 bases, with 5 bases between them. CDR3 length: 11 amino acids. The germline gives CDR1 SEHNR, CDR2 FQNEAQ (reference sequence). The CDR3 loop is CASSLMVGYTF. Written as DNA, the CDR3 is TGTGCCAGCAGCTTAATGGTTGGCTACACCTTC.

The chain recombines TRBV5-1 with TRBJ2-3, with 16 positions matching TRBD2. Germline CDR1 and CDR2: SGHRS and YFSETQ. CDR3 length: 17 amino acids. V was pared by 3 bases and J by 6 bases, with 7 bases of the junction left unmatched. The CDR3 nucleotides are TGCGCCAGCAGCTCTGGGACTAGCGGGAGGGGACCCGATACGCAGTATTTT. Protein sequence: CASSSGTSGRGPDTQYF.